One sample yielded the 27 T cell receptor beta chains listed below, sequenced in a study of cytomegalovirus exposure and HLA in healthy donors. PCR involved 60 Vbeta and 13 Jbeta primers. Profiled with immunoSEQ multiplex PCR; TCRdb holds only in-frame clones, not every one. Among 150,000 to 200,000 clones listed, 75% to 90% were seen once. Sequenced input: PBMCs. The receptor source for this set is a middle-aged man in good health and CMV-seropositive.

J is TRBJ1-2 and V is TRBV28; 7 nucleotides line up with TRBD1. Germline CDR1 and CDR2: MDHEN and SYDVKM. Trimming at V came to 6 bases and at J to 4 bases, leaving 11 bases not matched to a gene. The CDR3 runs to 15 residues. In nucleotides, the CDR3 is TGTGCCAGCAGGCCATTGTGGGACAGTCTCTATGGCTACACCTTC. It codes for CASRPLWDSLYGYTF.

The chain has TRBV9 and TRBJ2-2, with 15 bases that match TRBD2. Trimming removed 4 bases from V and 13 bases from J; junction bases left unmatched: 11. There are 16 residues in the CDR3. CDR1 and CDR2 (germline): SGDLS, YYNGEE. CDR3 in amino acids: CASSPRRTSGGALLFF. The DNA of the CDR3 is TGTGCCAGCAGCCCCCGCAGGACTAGCGGGGGGGCCTTGCTGTTTTTT. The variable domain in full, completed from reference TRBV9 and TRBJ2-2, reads DSGVTQTPKHLITATGQRVTLRCSPRSGDLSVYWYQQSLDQGLQFLIQYYNGEERAKGNILERFSAQQFPDLHSELNLSSLELGDSALYFCASSPRRTSGGALLFFGEGSRLTVL.

The DNA for the CDR3 is TGCGCCAGCAGCTCATCCGGAGGGAAGCGGGAGACCCAGTACTTC. This translates into CASSSSGGKRETQYF. The V and J genes are TRBV5-1 and TRBJ2-5; perhaps TRBD2 as D (6 bases). CDR1 SGHRS and CDR2 YFSETQ come from the germline V gene. V was shortened by 3 bases and J by 5 bases, with 17 bases between the two germline ends. This CDR3 spans 15 amino acids. Full variable domain (remainder filled in from reference TRBV5-1 and TRBJ2-5): KAGVTQTPRYLIKTRGQQVTLSCSPISGHRSVSWYQQTPGQGLQFLFEYFSETQRNKGNFPGRFSGRQFSNSRSEMNVSTLELGDSALYLCASSSSGGKRETQYFGPGTRLLVL.

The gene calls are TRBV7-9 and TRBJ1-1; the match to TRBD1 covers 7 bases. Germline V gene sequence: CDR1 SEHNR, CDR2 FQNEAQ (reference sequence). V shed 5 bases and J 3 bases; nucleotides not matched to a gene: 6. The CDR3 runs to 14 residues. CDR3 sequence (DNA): TGTGCCAGCAGCACACAGGGGTATCACACTGAAGCTTTCTTT. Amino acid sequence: CASSTQGYHTEAFF.

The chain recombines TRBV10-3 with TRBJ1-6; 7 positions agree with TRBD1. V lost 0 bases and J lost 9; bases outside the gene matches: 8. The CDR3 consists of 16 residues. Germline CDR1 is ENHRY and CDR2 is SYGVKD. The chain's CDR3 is CAISESTGKLSSPLHF. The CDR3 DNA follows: TGTGCCATCAGTGAGTCGACAGGGAAACTGAGTTCACCCCTCCACTTT.

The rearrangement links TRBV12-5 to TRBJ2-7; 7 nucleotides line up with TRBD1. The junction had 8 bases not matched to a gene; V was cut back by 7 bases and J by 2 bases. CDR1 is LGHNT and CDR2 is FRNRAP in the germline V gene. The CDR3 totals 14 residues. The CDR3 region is CASAQWGQTYEQYF. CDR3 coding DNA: TGTGCTAGTGCCCAATGGGGACAGACCTACGAGCAGTACTTC.

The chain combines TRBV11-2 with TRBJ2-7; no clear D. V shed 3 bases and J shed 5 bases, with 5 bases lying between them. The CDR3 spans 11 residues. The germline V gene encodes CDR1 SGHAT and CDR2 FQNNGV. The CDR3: CASSFSDEQYF. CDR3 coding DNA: TGTGCCAGCAGCTTTTCTGACGAGCAGTACTTC. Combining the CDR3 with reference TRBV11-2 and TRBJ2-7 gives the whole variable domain EAGVAQSPRYKIIEKRQSVAFWCNPISGHATLYWYQQILGQGPKLLIQFQNNGVVDDSQLPKDRFSAERLKGVDSTLKIQPAKLEDSAVYLCASSFSDEQYFGPGTRLTVT.

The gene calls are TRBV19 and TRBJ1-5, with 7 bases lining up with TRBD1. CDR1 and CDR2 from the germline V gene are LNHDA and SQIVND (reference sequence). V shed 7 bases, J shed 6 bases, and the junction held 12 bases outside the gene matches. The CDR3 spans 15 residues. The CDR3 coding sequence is TGTGCCAGTAATGGACGGGAGCAGGGGGTTCAGCCCCAGCATTTT. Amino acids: CASNGREQGVQPQHF.

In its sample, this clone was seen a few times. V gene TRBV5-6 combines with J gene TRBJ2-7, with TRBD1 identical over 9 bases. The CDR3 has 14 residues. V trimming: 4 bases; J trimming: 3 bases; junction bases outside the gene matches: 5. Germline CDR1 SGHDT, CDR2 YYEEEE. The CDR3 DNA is TGTGCCAGCAGCCGACCGGACAGGGGCTACGAGCAGTACTTC. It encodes CASSRPDRGYEQYF.

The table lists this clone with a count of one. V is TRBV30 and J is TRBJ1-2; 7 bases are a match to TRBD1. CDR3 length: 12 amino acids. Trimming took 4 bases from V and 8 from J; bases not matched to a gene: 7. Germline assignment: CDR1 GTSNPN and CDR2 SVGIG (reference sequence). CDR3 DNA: TGTGCCTGGACCGACAGGGCTCGGGGCTACACCTTC. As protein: CAWTDRARGYTF.

CDR3: CASSLLGQGGYGYTF. The CDR3 coding sequence is TGTGCCAGCAGTTTATTAGGACAGGGGGGGTATGGCTACACCTTC. The rearrangement uses TRBV28 and TRBJ1-2; 10 bases match TRBD1. Germline lookup yields CDR1 MDHEN and CDR2 SYDVKM. The CDR3 consists of 15 residues. With V trimmed by 1 base and J by 5 bases, 4 bases remained unmatched.

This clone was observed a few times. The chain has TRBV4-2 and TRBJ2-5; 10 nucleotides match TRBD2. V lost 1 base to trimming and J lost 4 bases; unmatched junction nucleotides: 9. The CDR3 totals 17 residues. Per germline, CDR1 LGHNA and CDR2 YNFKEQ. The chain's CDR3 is CASSQGSSGGVRETQYF. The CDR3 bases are TGTGCCAGCAGCCAAGGATCTAGCGGGGGAGTTCGAGAGACCCAGTACTTC.

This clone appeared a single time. This CDR3 reads CASSSVGTEINEKLFF. The DNA for the CDR3 is TGTGCCAGCAGTTCCGTCGGGACAGAAATTAATGAAAAACTGTTTTTT. The chain employs TRBV28 and TRBJ1-4; 7 bases align to TRBD1. Germline V gene sequence: CDR1 MDHEN, CDR2 SYDVKM. J gave up 4 bases and V 4 bases, and 9 bases lay outside the gene matches. The CDR3 is 16 amino acids.

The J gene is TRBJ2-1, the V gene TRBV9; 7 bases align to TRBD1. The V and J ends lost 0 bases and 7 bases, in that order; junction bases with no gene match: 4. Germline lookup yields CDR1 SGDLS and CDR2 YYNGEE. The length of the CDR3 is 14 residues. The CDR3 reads CASSVEGARNEQFF. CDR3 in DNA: TGTGCCAGCAGCGTAGAGGGGGCCAGGAATGAGCAGTTCTTC.

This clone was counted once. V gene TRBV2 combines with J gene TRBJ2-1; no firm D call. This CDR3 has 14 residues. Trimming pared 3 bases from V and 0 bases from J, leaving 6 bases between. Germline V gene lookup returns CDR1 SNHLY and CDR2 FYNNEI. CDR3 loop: CASSDVSSYNEQFF. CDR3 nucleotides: TGTGCCAGCAGTGACGTGAGCTCCTACAATGAGCAGTTCTTC.

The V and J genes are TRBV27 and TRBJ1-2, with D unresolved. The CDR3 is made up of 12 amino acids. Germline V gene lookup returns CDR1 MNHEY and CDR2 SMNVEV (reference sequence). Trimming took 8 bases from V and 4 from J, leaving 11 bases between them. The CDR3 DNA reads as TGTGCCAGCGGAGCTTTGGGCTATGGCTACACCTTC. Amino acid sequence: CASGALGYGYTF.

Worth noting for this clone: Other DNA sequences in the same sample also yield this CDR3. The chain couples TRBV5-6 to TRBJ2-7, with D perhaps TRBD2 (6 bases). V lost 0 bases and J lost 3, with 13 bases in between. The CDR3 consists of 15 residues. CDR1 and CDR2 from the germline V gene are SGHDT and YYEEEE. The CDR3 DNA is TGTGCCAGCAGCTTGGGGCAGGGAGGTTTCTACGAGCAGTACTTC. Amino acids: CASSLGQGGFYEQYF.

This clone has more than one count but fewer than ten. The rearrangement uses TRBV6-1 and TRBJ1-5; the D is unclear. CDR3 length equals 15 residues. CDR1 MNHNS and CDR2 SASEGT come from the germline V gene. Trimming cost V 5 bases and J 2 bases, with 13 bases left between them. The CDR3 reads CASSLNPGGNQPQHF. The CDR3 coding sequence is TGTGCCAGCAGTCTCAACCCCGGTGGCAATCAGCCCCAGCATTTT.

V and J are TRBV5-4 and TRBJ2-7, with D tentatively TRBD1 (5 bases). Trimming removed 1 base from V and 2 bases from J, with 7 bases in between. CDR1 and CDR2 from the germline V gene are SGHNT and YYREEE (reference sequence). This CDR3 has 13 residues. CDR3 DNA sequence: TGTGCCAGCAGCTTGAGGGGCACCTACGAGCAGTACTTC. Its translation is CASSLRGTYEQYF.

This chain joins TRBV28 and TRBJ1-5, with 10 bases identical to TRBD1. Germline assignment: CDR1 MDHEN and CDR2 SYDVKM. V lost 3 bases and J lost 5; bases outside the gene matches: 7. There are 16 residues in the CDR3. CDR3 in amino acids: CASSFDGDRGHQPQHF. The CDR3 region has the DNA TGTGCCAGCAGTTTTGATGGGGACAGGGGTCATCAGCCCCAGCATTTT.

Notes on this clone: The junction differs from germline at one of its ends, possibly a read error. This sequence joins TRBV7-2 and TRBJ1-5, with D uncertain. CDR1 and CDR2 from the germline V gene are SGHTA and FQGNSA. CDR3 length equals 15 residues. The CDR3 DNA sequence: TGCGCCAGCAGCCAAGATCACATACCTTATCAGCCCCAGCATTTT. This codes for CASSQDHIPYQPQHF.

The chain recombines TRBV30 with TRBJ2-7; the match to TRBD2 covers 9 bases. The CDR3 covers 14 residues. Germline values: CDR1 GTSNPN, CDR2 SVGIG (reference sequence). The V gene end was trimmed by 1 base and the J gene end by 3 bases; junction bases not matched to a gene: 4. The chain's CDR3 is CAWSGGTSSYEQYF. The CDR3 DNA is TGTGCCTGGAGTGGGGGGACTAGCAGCTACGAGCAGTACTTC.

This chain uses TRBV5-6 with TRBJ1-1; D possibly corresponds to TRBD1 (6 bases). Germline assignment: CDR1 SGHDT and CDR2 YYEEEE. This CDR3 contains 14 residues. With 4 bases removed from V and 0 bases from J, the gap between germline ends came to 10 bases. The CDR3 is CASSPDSLNTEAFF. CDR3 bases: TGTGCCAGCAGCCCGGACAGCTTGAACACTGAAGCTTTCTTT. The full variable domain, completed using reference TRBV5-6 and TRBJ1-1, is DAGVTQSPTHLIKTRGQQVTLRCSPKSGHDTVSWYQQALGQGPQFIFQYYEEEERQRGNFPDRFSGHQFPNYSSELNVNALLLGDSALYLCASSPDSLNTEAFFGQGTRLTVV.

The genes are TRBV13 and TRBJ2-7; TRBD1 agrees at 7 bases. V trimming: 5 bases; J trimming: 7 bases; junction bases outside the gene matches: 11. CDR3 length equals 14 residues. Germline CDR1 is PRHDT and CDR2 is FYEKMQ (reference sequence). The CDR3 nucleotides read TGTGCCAGCAGCCGCGCGACAGGGCGAGGAGAGCAGTACTTC. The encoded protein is CASSRATGRGEQYF.

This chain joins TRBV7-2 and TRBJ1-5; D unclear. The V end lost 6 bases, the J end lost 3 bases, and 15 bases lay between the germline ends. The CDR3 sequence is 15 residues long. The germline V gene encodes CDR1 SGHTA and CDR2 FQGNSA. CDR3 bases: TGTGCCAGCAGTCAACAGACGGGAATCAATCAGCCCCAGCATTTT. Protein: CASSQQTGINQPQHF.

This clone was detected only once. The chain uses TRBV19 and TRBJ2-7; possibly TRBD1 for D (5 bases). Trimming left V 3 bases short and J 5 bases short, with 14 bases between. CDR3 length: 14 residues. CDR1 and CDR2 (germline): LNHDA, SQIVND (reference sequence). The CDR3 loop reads CASSMFQGIDEQYF. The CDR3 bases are TGTGCCAGTAGTATGTTTCAGGGAATTGACGAGCAGTACTTC.

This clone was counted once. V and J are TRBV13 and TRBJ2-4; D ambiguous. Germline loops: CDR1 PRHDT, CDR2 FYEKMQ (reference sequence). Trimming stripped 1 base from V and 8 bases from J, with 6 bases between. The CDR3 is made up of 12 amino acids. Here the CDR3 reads CASSLAYDIQYF. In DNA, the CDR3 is TGTGCCAGCAGCTTAGCCTACGACATTCAGTACTTC.